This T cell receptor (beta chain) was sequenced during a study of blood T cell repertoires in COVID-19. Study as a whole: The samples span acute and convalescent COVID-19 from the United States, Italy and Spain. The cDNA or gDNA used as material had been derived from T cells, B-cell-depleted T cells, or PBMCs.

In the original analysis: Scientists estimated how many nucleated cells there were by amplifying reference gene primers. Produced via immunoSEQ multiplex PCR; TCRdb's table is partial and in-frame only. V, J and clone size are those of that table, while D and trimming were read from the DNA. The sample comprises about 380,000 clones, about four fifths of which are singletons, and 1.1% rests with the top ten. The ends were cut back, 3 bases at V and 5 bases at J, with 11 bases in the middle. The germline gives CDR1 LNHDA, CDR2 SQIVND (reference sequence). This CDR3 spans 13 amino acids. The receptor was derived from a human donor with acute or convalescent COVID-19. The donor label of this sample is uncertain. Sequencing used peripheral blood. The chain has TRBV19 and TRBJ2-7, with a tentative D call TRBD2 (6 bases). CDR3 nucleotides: TGTGCCAGTAGTATCTGGGGAGGCGACGAGCAGTACTTC. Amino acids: CASSIWGGDEQYF. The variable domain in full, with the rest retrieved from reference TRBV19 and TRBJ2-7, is DGGITQSPKYLFRKEGQNVTLSCEQNLNHDAMYWYRQDPGQGLRLIYYSQIVNDFQKGDIAEGYSVSREKKESFPLTVTSAQKNPTAFYLCASSIWGGDEQYFGPGTRLTVT.